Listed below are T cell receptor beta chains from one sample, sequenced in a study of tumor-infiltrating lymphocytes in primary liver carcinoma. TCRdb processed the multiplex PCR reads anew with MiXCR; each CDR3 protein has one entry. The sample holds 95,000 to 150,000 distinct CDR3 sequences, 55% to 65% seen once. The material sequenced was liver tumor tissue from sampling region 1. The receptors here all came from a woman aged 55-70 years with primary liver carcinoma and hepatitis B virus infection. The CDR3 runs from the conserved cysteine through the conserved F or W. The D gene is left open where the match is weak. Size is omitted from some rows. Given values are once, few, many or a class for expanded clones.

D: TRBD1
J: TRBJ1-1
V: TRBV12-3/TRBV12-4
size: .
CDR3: CTSSIRDSLLREDFF
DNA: TGTACCAGCAGTATCCGGGACAGTCTCTTAAGGGAAGATTTCTTT

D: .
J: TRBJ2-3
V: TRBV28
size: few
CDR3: CASSSGQSTGGQYF
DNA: TGTGCCAGCAGCTCCGGACAATCTACCGGGGGGCAGTATTTT

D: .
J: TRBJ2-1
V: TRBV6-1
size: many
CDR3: CASGREAGDYNEQFF
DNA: TGTGCCAGCGGACGAGAGGCGGGTGACTACAATGAGCAGTTCTTC

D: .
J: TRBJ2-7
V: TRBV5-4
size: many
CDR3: CASSGNRDNSYEQYF
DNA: TGTGCCAGCAGCGGGAACCGGGACAATTCCTACGAGCAGTACTTC

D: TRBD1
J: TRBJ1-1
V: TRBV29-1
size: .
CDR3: CSVTTGKSNTEAFF
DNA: TGCAGCGTTACGACAGGGAAATCCAACACTGAAGCTTTCTTT

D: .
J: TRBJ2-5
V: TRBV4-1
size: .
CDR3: CASSFRTIGAQYF
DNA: TGCGCCAGTAGCTTCCGGACAATTGGGGCCCAGTACTTC

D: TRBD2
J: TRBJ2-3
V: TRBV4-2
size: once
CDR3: CVSSQVASGRALITQYF
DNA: TGTGTCAGCAGTCAAGTCGCTAGCGGGAGGGCACTGATTACGCAGTATTTT

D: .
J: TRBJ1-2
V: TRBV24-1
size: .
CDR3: CATSVVRWAQTWDYGYTF
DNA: TGTGCCACCAGTGTAGTCCGTTGGGCCCAAACCTGGGACTATGGCTACACCTTC

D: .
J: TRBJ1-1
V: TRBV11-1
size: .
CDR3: CASNFLGAANTEAFF
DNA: TGTGCCAGCAACTTTCTTGGTGCAGCGAACACTGAAGCTTTCTTT

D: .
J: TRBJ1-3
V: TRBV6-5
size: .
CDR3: CASCYGVSSGNTIYF
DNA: TGTGCCAGCTGTTACGGGGTGAGCTCTGGAAACACCATATATTTT

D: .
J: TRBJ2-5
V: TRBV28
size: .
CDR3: CASSTGQETQYF
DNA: TGTGCCAGCAGCACCGGGCAAGAGACCCAGTACTTC

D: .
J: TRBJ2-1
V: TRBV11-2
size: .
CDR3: CASGLEGGSIGGQFF
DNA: TGTGCCAGCGGCTTAGAGGGGGGAAGTATCGGTGGGCAGTTCTTC

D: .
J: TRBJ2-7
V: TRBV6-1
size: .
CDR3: CASSVGRPTYERYF
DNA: TGTGCCAGCAGTGTCGGGAGACCCACCTACGAGCGGTACTTC

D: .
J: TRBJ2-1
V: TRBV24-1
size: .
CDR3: CATSDGGPSSYNEQFF
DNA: TGTGCCACCAGTGATGGCGGGCCAAGCTCCTACAATGAGCAGTTCTTC

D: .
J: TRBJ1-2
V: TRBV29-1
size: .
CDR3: CSVARGTGARGCTF
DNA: .

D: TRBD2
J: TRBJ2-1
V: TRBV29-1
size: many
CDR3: CSVEGGEEGLADRYNEQFF
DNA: TGCAGCGTTGAAGGTGGTGAAGAAGGACTAGCGGATCGTTACAATGAGCAGTTCTTC

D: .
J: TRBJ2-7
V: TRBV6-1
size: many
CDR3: CASSVGDEQYF
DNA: TGTGCCAGCAGTGTCGGTGACGAGCAGTACTTC

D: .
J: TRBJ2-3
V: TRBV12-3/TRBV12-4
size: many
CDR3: CASSLRAGNTDTQYF
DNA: TGTGCCAGCAGCCTAAGGGCCGGGAACACAGATACGCAGTATTTT

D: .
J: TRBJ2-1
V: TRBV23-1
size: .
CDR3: CASSQLMTVPLGAYNEQFF
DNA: TGCGCCAGCAGTCAATTGATGACAGTCCCCCTGGGGGCCTACAATGAGCAGTTCTTC

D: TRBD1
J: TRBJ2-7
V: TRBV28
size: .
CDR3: CASILGGGQGAGYEQYF
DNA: TGTGCCAGCATACTAGGTGGAGGACAGGGGGCTGGTTACGAGCAGTACTTC

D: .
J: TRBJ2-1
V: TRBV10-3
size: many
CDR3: CAISPDSTYNEQFF
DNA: TGTGCCATCAGCCCGGACAGTACCTACAATGAGCAGTTCTTC

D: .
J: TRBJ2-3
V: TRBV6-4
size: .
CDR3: CASSDSRSDHTGTQYF
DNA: TGTGCCAGCAGTGACTCGAGAAGCGACCACACAGGTACGCAGTATTTT

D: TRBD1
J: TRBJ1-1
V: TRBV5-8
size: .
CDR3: CASSLLPGQRNTEAFF
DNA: TGTGCCAGCAGCTTGCTTCCGGGACAGAGGAACACTGAAGCTTTCTTT

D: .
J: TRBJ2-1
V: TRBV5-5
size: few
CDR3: CASSLRVYNEQLF
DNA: TGTGCCAGCAGCCTCAGGGTTTACAATGAGCAGCTCTTC

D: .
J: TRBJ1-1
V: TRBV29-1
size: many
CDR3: CSGGRQDPSYTEAFF
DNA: TGCAGCGGGGGTAGACAGGACCCTTCGTACACTGAAGCTTTCTTT

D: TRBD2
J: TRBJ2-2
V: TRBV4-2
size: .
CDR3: CASSQKGTSVVPGELFF
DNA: TGTGCCAGCAGCCAAAAAGGGACTAGCGTGGTCCCCGGGGAGCTGTTTTTC

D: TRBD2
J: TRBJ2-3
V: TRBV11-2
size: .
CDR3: CTSSPVAGVSTDTQYF
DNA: TGTACCAGCAGCCCCGTAGCGGGAGTGAGCACTGATACGCAGTATTTT

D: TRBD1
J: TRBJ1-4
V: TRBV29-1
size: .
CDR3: CSATGTGGVKLFF
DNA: TGCAGCGCAACTGGGACAGGGGGAGTAAAACTGTTTTTT

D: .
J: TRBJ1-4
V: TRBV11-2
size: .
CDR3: CASSLVVGARTNEKLFF
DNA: TGTGCCAGCAGCTTAGTGGTTGGGGCGAGAACTAATGAAAAACTGTTTTTT

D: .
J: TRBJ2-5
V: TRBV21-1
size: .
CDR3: CASIRIFGQQETQYF
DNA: TGTGCCAGCATCCGAATATTCGGACAGCAAGAGACCCAGTACTTC

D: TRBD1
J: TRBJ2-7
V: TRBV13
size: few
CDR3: CASSRDRGYKQYF
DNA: TGTGCCAGCAGCCGAGACAGGGGCTACAAGCAGTACTTC

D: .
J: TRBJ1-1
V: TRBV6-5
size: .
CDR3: CASSYDSAEDTEAFF
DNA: TGTGCCAGCAGTTACGATAGTGCAGAGGACACTGAAGCTTTCTTC

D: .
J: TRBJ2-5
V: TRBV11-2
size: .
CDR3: CDSSLANVGTQYF
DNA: TGTGACAGCAGCTTAGCTAACGTAGGGACCCAGTACTTC

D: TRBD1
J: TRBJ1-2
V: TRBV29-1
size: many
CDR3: CSGGTGVGGYTF
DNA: TGCAGCGGCGGGACAGGGGTGGGAGGCTACACCTTC

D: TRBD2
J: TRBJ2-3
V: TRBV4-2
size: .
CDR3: CASSQDYVAGHTNTQYF
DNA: TGTGCCAGCAGCCAAGATTATGTAGCGGGCCACACAAATACGCAGTATTTC

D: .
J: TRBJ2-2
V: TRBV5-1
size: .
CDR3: CASCPTEGGTGELFF
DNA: TGCGCCAGCTGCCCGACAGAGGGTGGCACCGGGGAGCTGTTTTTT

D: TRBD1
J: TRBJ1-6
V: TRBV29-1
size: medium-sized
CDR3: CSVGDRANSPLHF
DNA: TGCAGCGTTGGCGACAGGGCAAATTCACCCCTCCACTTT

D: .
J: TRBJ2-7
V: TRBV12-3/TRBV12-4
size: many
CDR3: CASSSGVSSYEQYF
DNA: TGTGCCAGCAGTTCGGGGGTGTCCTCCTACGAGCAGTACTTC

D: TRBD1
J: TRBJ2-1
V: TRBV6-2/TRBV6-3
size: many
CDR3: CASSQQGFLSNEQFF
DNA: TGTGCCAGCAGCCAACAGGGGTTTCTAAGCAATGAGCAGTTCTTC

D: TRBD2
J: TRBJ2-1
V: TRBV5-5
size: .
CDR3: CASSSGLAGTYNEQFF
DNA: TGTGCCAGCAGCTCCGGACTAGCGGGGACTTACAATGAGCAGTTCTTC

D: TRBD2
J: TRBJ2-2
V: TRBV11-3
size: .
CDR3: CASGEGLAGGQTTGELFF
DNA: TGTGCCAGCGGCGAGGGACTAGCGGGAGGGCAAACGACCGGGGAGCTGTTTTTT

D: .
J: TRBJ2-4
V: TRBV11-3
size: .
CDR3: CASSFEGTHKNIQHF
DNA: TGTGCTAGCAGCTTCGAGGGGACCCACAAAAACATTCAGCACTTC

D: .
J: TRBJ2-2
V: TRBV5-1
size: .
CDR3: CVSTLGHLNTGELFF
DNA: TGCGTCAGCACCTTGGGACACTTGAACACCGGGGAGCTGTTTTTT

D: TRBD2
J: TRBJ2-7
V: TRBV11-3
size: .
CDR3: CASSLGFRLAGNSYKQYF
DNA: TGTGCCAGCAGCTTGGGATTCAGACTAGCGGGAAACTCCTACAAGCAGTACTTC

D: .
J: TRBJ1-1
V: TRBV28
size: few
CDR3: CASSPAGGVRTEAFF
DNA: TGTGCCAGCAGTCCCGCCGGGGGGGTGCGGACTGAAGCTTTCTTT

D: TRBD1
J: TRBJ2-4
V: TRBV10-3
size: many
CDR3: CAISSGTASNIQYF
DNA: TGTGCCATCAGCTCAGGGACAGCATCTAACATTCAGTACTTC

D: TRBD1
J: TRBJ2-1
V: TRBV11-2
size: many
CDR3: CASSHPDRGGDEQFF
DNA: TGTGCCAGCAGCCACCCCGACAGGGGGGGGGATGAGCAATTCTTC

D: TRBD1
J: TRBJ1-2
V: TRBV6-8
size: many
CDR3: CASSYGATGTINYGYTF
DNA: TGTGCCAGCAGTTACGGCGCGACAGGGACCATTAACTATGGCTACACCTTC

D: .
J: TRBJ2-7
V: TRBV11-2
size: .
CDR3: CASSPGRGWGEQYF
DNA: TGTGCCAGCAGCCCCGGACGGGGATGGGGCGAGCAGTATTTC